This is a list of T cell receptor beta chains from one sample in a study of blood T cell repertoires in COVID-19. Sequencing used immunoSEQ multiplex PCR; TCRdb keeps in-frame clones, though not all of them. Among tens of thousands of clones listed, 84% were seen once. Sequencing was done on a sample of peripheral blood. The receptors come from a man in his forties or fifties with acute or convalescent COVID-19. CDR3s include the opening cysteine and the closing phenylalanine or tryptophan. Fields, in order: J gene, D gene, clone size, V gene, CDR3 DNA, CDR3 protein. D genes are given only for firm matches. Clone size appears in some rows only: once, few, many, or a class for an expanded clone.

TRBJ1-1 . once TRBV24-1 TGTGCCACCAGTCAGGGGACGCGGAGCACTGAAGCTTTCTTT CATSQGTRSTEAFF
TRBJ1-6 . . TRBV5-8 TGTGCCAGCAGCTTGGACAGCTCCTATAATTCACCCCTCCACTTT CASSLDSSYNSPLHF
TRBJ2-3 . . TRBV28 TGTGCCAGCAGTCGGACGGGACAAGGAGATACGCAGTATTTT CASSRTGQGDTQYF
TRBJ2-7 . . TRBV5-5 TGTGCCAGCAGCTTGGGACTAGTTTTCGAGCAGTACTTC CASSLGLVFEQYF
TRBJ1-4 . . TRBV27 TGTGCCAGCAGTTTATGGGCAGGGCTGGGTGAAAAACTGTTTTTT CASSLWAGLGEKLFF
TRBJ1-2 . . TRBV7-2 TGTGCCAGCAGCTTATCGACAAACTATGGCTACACCTTC CASSLSTNYGYTF
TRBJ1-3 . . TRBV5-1 TGCGCCAGCGCACAGGGCTCTGGAAACACCATATATTTT CASAQGSGNTIYF
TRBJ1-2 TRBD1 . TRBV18 TGTGCCAGCTCTCCGGGACAGGGGGCTGGCTACACCTTC CASSPGQGAGYTF
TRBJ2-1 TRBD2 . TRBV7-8 TGTGCCAGCAGCCCCTTTGGAGCGGGATACCGCTACAATGAGCAGTTCTTC CASSPFGAGYRYNEQFF
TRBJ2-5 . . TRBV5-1 TGCGCCAGCCAGCCAATATCTTTGGCGGAGAGGACCCAGTACTTC CASQPISLAERTQYF
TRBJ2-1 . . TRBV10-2 TGCGCCACCGAGAGGAATGAGCAGTTCTTC CATERNEQFF
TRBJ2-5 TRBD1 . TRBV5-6 TGTGCCAGCAGCTTGTTAGTGGACAGGGCCCAAGAGACCCAGTACTTC CASSLLVDRAQETQYF
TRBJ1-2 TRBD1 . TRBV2 TGTGCCAGGCAGGGGGCCTATGGCTACACCTTC CARQGAYGYTF
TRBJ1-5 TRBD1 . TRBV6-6 TGTGCCAGCAGTTACGGACAGACAGGGTTCAATCAGCCCCAGCATTTT CASSYGQTGFNQPQHF
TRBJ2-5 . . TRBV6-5 TGTGCCAGCAGTCAGATTAAGGAGACCCAGTACTTC CASSQIKETQYF
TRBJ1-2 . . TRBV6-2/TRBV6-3 TGTGCCAGCAGTTACGACGGGGTTATGGAAGTGAAGTGGACGGCGGCCCACACCTTC CASSYDGVMEVKWTAAHTF